The table lists the clone carrying this TCR beta chain with a count of one. The antigen is undetermined. Germline V lookup: CDR1 ENHRY, CDR2 SYGVKD. The CDR3 length is 12 residues. The trim removed 2 bases at V and 7 bases at J, leaving 1 base unmatched. This entry comes from a study of yellow fever vaccine responses in identical twins. Study-level results: Reports say the vaccine T cell response in twins looked partly convergent and partly personalized.

TCRdb reprocessed the RT-PCR reads via MiXCR and lists one record per CDR3 protein. The data show approximately 20,000 distinct CDR3 sequences, around 70% seen once. Material: T cells from blood (PBMCs), unsorted or a sorted subset (not recorded which), obtained before or after yellow fever vaccination (not recorded which). This chain links TRBV10-3 with TRBJ1-1; 7 nucleotides line up with TRBD1. This sequence originates from a woman younger than 30 who received the yellow fever vaccine. CDR3 loop: CAISERDSEAFF. In DNA form, the CDR3 reads TGTGCCATCAGTGAGCGGGACAGTGAAGCTTTCTTT.